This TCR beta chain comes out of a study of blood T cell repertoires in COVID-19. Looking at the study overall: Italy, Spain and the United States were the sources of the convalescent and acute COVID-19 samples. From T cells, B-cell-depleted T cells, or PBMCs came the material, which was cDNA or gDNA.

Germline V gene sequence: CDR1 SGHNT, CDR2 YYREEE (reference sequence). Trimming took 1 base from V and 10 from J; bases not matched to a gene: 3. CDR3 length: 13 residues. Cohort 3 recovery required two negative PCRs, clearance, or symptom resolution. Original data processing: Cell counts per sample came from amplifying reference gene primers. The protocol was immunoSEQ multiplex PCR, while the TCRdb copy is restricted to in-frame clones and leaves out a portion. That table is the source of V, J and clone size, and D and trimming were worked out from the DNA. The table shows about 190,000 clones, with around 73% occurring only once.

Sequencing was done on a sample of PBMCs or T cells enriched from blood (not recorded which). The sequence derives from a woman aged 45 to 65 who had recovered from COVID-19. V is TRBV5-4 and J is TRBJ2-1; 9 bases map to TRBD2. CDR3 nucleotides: TGTGCCAGCAGCTTGCCTAGCGGGGACGAGCAGTTCTTC. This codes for CASSLPSGDEQFF.